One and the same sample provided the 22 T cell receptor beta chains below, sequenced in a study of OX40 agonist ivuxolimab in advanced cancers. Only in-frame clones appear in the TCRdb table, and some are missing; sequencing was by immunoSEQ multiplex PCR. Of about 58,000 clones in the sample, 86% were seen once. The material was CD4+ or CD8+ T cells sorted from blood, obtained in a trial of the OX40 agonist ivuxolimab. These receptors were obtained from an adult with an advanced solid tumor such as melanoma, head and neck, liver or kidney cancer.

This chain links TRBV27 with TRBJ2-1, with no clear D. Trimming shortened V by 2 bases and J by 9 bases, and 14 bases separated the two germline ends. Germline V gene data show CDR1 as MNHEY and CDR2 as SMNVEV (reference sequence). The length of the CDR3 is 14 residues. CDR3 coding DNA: TGTGCCAGCAGTTTAACTTTCCAGGTCGCTGAGCAGTTCTTC. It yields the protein CASSLTFQVAEQFF.

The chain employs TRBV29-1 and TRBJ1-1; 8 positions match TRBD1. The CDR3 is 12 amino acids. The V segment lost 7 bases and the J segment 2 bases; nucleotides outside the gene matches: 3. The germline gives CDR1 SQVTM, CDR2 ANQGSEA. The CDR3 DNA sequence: TGCAGCGCCGCAGGGGGCAACACTGAAGCTTTCTTT. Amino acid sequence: CSAAGGNTEAFF.

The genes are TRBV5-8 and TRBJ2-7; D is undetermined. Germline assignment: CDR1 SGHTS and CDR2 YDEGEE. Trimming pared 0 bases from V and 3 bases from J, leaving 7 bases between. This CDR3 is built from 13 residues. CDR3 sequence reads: CASSLVAIYEQYF. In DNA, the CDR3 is TGTGCCAGCAGCTTGGTGGCTATCTACGAGCAGTACTTC.

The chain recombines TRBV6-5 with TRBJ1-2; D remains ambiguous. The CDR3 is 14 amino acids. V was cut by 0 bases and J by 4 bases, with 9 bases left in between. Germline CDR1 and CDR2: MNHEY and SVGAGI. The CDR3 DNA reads TGTGCCAGCAGTTACTCGGGAGGAGTCTATGGCTACACCTTC. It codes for CASSYSGGVYGYTF.

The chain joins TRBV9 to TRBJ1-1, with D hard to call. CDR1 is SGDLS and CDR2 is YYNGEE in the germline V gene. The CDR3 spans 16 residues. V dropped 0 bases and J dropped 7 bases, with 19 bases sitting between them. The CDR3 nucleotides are TGTGCCAGCAGCGTAGTCCCTCCCGGGGTTTCAGGTGAAGCTTTCTTT. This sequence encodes CASSVVPPGVSGEAFF.

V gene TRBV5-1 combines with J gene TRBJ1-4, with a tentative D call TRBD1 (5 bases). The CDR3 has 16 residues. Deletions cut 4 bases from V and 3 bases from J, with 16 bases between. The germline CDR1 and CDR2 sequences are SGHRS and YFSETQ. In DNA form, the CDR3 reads TGCGCCAGCAGCACCAGTACCGGGGGTTCTAATGAAAAACTGTTTTTT. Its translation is CASSTSTGGSNEKLFF.

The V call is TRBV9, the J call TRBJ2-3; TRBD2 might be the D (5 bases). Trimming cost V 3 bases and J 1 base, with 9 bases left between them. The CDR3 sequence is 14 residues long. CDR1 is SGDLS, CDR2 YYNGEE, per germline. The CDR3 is CASSAGLGTDTQYF. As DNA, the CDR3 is TGTGCCAGCAGCGCAGGACTCGGCACAGATACGCAGTATTTT.

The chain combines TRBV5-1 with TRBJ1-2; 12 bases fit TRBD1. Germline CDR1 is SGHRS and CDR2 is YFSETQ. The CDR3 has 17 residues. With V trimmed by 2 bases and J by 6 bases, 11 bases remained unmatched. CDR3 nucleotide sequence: TGCGCCAGCAGCTTACAATATACGGGGACAGGGGGCAATGGCTACACCTTC. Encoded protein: CASSLQYTGTGGNGYTF.

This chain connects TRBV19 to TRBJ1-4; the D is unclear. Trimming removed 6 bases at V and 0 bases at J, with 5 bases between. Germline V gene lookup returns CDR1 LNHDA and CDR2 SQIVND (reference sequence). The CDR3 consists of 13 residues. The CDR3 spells CASSLATNEKLFF. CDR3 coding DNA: TGTGCCAGTAGCCTAGCAACTAATGAAAAACTGTTTTTT.

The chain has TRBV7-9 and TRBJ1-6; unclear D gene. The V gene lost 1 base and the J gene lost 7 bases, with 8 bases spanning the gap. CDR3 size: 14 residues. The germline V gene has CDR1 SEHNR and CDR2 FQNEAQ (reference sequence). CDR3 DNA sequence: TGTGCCAGCAGCTTAGGGACCTGGAATTCACCCCTCCACTTT. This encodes CASSLGTWNSPLHF. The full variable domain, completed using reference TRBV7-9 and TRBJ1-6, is DTGVSQNPRHKITKRGQNVTFRCDPISEHNRLYWYRQTLGQGPEFLTYFQNEAQLEKSRLLSDRFSAERPKGSFSTLEIQRTEQGDSAMYLCASSLGTWNSPLHFGNGTRLTVT.

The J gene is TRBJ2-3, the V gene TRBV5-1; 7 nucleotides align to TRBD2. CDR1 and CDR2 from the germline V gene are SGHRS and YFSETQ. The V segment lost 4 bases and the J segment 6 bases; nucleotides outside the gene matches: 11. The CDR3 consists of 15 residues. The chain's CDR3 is CASSPRLLAMDTQYF. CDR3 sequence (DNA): TGCGCCAGCAGCCCGAGGCTACTAGCGATGGATACGCAGTATTTT.

The CDR3: CASRAQYSGNTIYF. The CDR3 DNA is TGTGCCAGCAGGGCACAGTATTCTGGAAACACCATATATTTT. This chain connects TRBV2 to TRBJ1-3, with D hard to call. The CDR3 sequence is 14 residues long. V was trimmed by 6 bases and J by 1 base, leaving 10 bases between them. Germline CDR1 SNHLY, CDR2 FYNNEI.

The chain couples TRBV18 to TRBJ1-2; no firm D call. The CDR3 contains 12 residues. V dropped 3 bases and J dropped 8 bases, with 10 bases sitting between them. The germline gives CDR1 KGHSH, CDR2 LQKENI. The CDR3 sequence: CASSPKGTGYTF. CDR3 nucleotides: TGTGCCAGCTCACCGAAAGGTACGGGCTACACCTTC.

The CDR3 protein is CATCRTARNSPLHF. The DNA of the CDR3 is TGTGCCACCTGCCGGACAGCAAGGAATTCACCCCTCCACTTT. The gene calls are TRBV19 and TRBJ1-6, with a weak D call TRBD1 (6 bases). V shed 10 bases and J shed 7 bases, with 17 bases lying between them. Germline loops: CDR1 LNHDA, CDR2 SQIVND (reference sequence). The CDR3 is 14 amino acids.

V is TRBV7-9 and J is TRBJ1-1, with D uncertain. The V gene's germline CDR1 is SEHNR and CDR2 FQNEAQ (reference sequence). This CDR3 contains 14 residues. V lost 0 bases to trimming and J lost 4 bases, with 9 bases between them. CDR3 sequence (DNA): TGTGCCAGCAGCTTAGCAGTGGGCGGCACTGAAGCTTTCTTT. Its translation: CASSLAVGGTEAFF. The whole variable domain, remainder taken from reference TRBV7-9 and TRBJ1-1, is DTGVSQNPRHKITKRGQNVTFRCDPISEHNRLYWYRQTLGQGPEFLTYFQNEAQLEKSRLLSDRFSAERPKGSFSTLEIQRTEQGDSAMYLCASSLAVGGTEAFFGQGTRLTVV.

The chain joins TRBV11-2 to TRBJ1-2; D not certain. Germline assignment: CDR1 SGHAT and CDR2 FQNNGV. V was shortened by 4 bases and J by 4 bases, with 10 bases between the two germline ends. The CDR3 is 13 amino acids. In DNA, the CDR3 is TGTGCCAGCAGCTCAGAGGGATTCTATGGCTACACCTTC. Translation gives CASSSEGFYGYTF.

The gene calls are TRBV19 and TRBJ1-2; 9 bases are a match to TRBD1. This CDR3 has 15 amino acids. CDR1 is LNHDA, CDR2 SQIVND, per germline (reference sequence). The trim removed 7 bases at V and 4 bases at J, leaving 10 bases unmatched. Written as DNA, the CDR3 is TGTGCCAGTAATACGCCCGGGACAGGGAGCTATGGCTACACCTTC. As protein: CASNTPGTGSYGYTF.

The chain's CDR3 is CASSPPSGQGMYEQYF. In DNA, the CDR3 is TGTGCCAGCAGCCCACCCTCGGGACAGGGGATGTACGAGCAGTACTTC. The V and J genes are TRBV7-9 and TRBJ2-7; 10 bases align to TRBD1. The CDR3 spans 16 residues. The germline V gene has CDR1 SEHNR and CDR2 FQNEAQ (reference sequence). V shed 5 bases, J shed 4 bases, and the junction held 11 bases outside the gene matches.

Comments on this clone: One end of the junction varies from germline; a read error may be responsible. The CDR3 loop is CASSPQGGMEETQYF. The CDR3 coding sequence is TGTGCCAGCTCCCCACAAGGGGGGATGGAAGAGACCCAGTACTTC. The chain links TRBV18 to TRBJ2-5; D tentatively fits TRBD1 or TRBD2 (6 bases each). The CDR3 runs to 15 residues. Per the germline V gene, CDR1 is KGHSH and CDR2 is LQKENI.

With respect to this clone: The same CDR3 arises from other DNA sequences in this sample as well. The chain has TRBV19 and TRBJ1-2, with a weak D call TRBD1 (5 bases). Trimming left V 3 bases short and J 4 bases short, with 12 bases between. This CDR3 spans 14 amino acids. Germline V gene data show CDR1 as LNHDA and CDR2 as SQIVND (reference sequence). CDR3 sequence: CASSIRGVGYGYTF. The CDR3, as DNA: TGTGCCAGTAGTATTAGGGGCGTCGGCTATGGCTACACCTTC.

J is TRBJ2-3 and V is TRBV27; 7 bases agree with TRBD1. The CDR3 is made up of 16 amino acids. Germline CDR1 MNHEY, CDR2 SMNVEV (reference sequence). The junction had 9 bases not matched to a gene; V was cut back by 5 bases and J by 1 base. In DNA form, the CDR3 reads TGTGCCAGCAGTCCTCGGACAGGTTGGGGCACAGATACGCAGTATTTT. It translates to CASSPRTGWGTDTQYF.

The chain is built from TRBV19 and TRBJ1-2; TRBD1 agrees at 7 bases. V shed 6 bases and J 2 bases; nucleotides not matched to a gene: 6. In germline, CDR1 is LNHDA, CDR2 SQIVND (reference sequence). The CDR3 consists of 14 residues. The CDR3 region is CASSTGDSNYGYTF. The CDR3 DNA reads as TGTGCCAGTAGCACCGGGGACAGCAACTATGGCTACACCTTC.